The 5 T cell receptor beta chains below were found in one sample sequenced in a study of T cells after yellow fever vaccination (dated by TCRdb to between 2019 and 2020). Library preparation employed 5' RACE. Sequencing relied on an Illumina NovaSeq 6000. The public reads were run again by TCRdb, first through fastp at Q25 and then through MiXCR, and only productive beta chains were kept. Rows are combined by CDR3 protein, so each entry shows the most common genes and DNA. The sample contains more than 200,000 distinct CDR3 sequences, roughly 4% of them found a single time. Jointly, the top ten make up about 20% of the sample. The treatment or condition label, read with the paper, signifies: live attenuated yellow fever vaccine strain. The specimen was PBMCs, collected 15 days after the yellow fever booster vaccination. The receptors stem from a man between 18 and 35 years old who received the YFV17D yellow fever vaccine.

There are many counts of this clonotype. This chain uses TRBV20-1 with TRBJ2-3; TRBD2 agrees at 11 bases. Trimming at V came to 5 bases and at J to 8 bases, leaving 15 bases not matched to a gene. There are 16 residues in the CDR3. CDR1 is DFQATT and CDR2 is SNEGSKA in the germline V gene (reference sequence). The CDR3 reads CSAATPSSGGPGTQYF. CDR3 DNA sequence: TGCAGTGCTGCCACCCCTTCTAGCGGGGGGCCCGGTACGCAGTATTTT.

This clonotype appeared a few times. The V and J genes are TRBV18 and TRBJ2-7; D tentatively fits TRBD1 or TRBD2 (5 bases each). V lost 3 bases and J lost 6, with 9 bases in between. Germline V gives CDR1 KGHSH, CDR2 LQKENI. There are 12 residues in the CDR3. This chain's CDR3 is CASSPGEREQYV. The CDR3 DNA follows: TGTGCCAGCTCACCGGGGGAACGCGAGCAGTACGTC.

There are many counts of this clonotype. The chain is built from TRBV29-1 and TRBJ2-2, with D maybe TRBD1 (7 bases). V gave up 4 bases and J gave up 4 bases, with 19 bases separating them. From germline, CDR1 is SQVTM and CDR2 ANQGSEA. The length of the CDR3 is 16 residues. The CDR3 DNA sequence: TGCAGCGTTGTCAGGGGGACTCCCTCGGGCACCGGGGAGCTGTTTTTT. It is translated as CSVVRGTPSGTGELFF.

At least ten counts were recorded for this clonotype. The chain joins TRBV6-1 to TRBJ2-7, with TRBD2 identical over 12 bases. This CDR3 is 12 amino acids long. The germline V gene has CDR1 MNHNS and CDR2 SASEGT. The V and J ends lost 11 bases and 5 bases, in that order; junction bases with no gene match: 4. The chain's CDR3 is CALAGGPHEQYV. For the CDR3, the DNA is TGTGCCCTAGCGGGGGGGCCCCACGAGCAGTACGTC.

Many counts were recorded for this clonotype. CDR3 residues: CASSPPAGELFF. CDR3 DNA sequence: TGTGCCAGCAGCCCGCCGGCCGGGGAGCTGTTTTTT. The chain is built from TRBV7-3 and TRBJ2-2; no definite D call. The germline V gene has CDR1 SGHTA and CDR2 FQGTGA. The CDR3 runs 12 residues. Trimming took off 5 bases at V and 6 bases at J, with 7 bases between the two ends.